This paragraph reports one T cell receptor (beta chain). What it binds is unknown. Naive CD45RA+ and memory CD45RA-negative subsets were split from CD4+ cells. Splitting of each subset's genomic DNA was done evenly across several immunoSEQ plates. Profiling relied on immunoSEQ multiplex PCR, and the TCRdb table lists in-frame clones only, not all of them. The sample consists of about 1 million clones, 70% to 80% of them appearing once. CDR1 and CDR2 from the germline V gene are SGHRS and YFSETQ. The CDR3 has 13 amino acids. The ends lost 4 bases at V and 10 bases at J; junction bases unmatched: 10. The source of the sample is a study of shared clonotypes between healthy human individuals. Study results and limitations: Between four donors, naive CD4 clonotypes were shared at a level of around 4.9%. Few donors restricted represented genetic and exposure-history diversity.

Sequenced input: memory CD4+ T cells sorted from blood. The subset is: CD45RA-negative fraction. The V and J genes are TRBV5-1 and TRBJ1-2; 7 bases map to TRBD1. The TCR originated in a man aged 18 to 30 in good health. Here the CDR3 reads CASSPGQLIPYTF. CDR3 DNA: TGCGCCAGCAGCCCGGGACAGCTTATCCCCTACACCTTC.